The 4 T cell receptor beta chains below come from one sample, sequenced in a study of cytomegalovirus exposure and HLA in healthy donors. With 60 Vbeta and 13 Jbeta primers, the PCR was carried out. Profiling relied on immunoSEQ multiplex PCR, and the TCRdb table lists in-frame clones only, not all of them. This repertoire shows roughly 150,000 clones, approximately 84% found once; its top ten account for roughly 2.4%. Material: PBMCs. The receptor set was obtained from a young woman in good health and CMV-seronegative.

This rearrangement joins TRBV7-2 to TRBJ2-7, with D possibly matching TRBD2 (5 bases). Germline-derived CDR1 and CDR2 are SGHTA and FQGNSA. There are 11 residues in the CDR3. The V gene lost 7 bases and the J gene lost 5 bases, with 9 bases spanning the gap. CDR3 residues: CASTDFDEQYF. CDR3 bases: TGTGCCAGCACGGACTTCGACGAGCAGTACTTC.

This chain joins TRBV5-8 and TRBJ2-5; 7 positions match TRBD1. The germline V gene encodes CDR1 SGHTS and CDR2 YDEGEE. This CDR3 contains 15 residues. With V trimmed by 4 bases and J by 2 bases, 8 bases remained unmatched. CDR3: CASSNIHRGQETQYF. The CDR3 coding sequence is TGTGCCAGCAGCAATATCCACAGGGGACAAGAGACCCAGTACTTC.

The V gene is TRBV18, the J gene TRBJ2-5; the match to TRBD1 covers 7 bases. The J segment lost 5 bases and the V segment lost 2 bases, leaving 5 bases of the junction unmatched. The CDR3 has 14 amino acids. Germline CDR1 is KGHSH and CDR2 is LQKENI. The CDR3 is CASSPTGAGETQYF. The DNA of the CDR3 is TGTGCCAGCTCACCAACAGGGGCTGGGGAGACCCAGTACTTC.

The J gene is TRBJ1-4, the V gene TRBV28, with TRBD1 matching 8 bases. Germline values: CDR1 MDHEN, CDR2 SYDVKM. The junction had 9 bases not matched to a gene; V was cut back by 7 bases and J by 5 bases. This CDR3 has 15 residues. As DNA, the CDR3 is TGTGCCAGCACCGAAAGTCGGACAGGGAATGAAAAACTGTTTTTT. This codes for CASTESRTGNEKLFF.